Shown below are 27 T cell receptor beta chains from a single sample sequenced in a study of molecular identifiers for immune sequencing clone quantification. TCRdb re-derived calls from the PCR reads in MiXCR, one entry per CDR3 protein. The sample has hundreds of thousands of distinct CDR3 sequences, 25% seen once. The sequenced sample was naive CD8+ T cells from blood, with Jurkat cell RNA spiked in. Subset of the sample: FACS-sorted CD8+CD4-CCR7+CD45RA+ naive T cells. The receptors come from a human donor in good health. Some libraries in this study had Jurkat cell RNA spiked in.

In nucleotides, the CDR3 is TGCGCCAGCAGCCAAGCCCGAAGGGACGAGCAGTACTTC. Amino acids: CASSQARRDEQYF. The V call is TRBV4-1, the J call TRBJ2-7; no clear D. The germline V and J ends were trimmed by 1 base and 5 bases, with 9 bases remaining between them. This CDR3 has 13 amino acids. Germline V gene data show CDR1 as MGHRA and CDR2 as YSYEKL.

In its sample, this clonotype was seen many times. The V gene is TRBV20-1, the J gene TRBJ2-7, with D maybe TRBD1 (5 bases). The CDR3 consists of 14 residues. The germline V gene encodes CDR1 DFQATT and CDR2 SNEGSKA (reference sequence). The ends were cut back, 0 bases at V and 2 bases at J, with 11 bases in the middle. The DNA of the CDR3 is TGCAGTGCTAGAGATGAAGGGGTCGCCTACGAGCAGTACTTC. Protein sequence: CSARDEGVAYEQYF.

V usage is TRBV27 and J usage is TRBJ1-5; D not resolved. The CDR3 has 15 residues. Deletions cut 2 bases from V and 1 base from J, with 9 bases between. Germline loops: CDR1 MNHEY, CDR2 SMNVEV (reference sequence). Written as DNA, the CDR3 is TGTGCCAGCAGTTTAGCCCCCTTGAGCAATCAGCCCCAGCATTTT. It yields the protein CASSLAPLSNQPQHF.

As to this clonotype: A clone one base away is much larger, so this may be a read error. This sequence joins TRBV6-2 or TRBV6-3 and TRBJ2-3, with a weak D call TRBD1 (6 bases). Trimming took off 1 base at V and 1 base at J, with 12 bases between the two ends. Germline V gives CDR1 MNHEY, CDR2 SVGEGT. CDR3 length: 16 residues. The CDR3 here is CASSYWTEGRTDTQYF. The CDR3 nucleotides read TGTGCCAGCAGTTACTGGACAGAGGGGCGCACAGATACGCAGTATTTT.

Worth noting for this clonotype: No conserved phenylalanine or tryptophan ends this CDR3, so it is likely a read error. The chain uses TRBV7-8 and TRBJ1-1, with unresolved D. The V end lost 5 bases, the J end lost 6 bases, and 31 bases lay between the germline ends. The germline V gene has CDR1 SGHVS and CDR2 FQNEAQ. The CDR3 loop spans 19 amino acids. The CDR3 DNA follows: TGTGCCAGCAGCAAGAAAGAAATCAATCCCGCCTTGAAACACGCTGAAGCTTTCATT. Amino acids: CASSKKEINPALKHAEAFI.

This chain uses TRBV5-1 with TRBJ1-1, with D uncertain. The CDR3 is 14 amino acids. Trimming cost V 5 bases and J 1 base, with 12 bases left between them. In germline, CDR1 is SGHRS, CDR2 YFSETQ. CDR3 nucleotide sequence: TGCGCCAGCAGGGTCGCGGGTTCGAACACTGAAGCTTTCTTT. Translating gives CASRVAGSNTEAFF.

This clonotype has just a few counts. The chain couples TRBV9 to TRBJ2-5; possible D gene TRBD2, 7 bases. The CDR3 spans 13 residues. Trimming removed 7 bases from V and 5 bases from J, with 15 bases in between. Germline assignment: CDR1 SGDLS and CDR2 YYNGEE. The CDR3 sequence: CASGSGGVETQYF. DNA for the CDR3: TGTGCCAGCGGGTCGGGGGGCGTGGAGACCCAGTACTTC.

This clonotype was observed at least ten times. J is TRBJ2-5 and V is TRBV13; D ambiguous. V dropped 4 bases and J dropped 3 bases, with 6 bases sitting between them. Germline loops: CDR1 PRHDT, CDR2 FYEKMQ (reference sequence). The CDR3 consists of 12 residues. The DNA of the CDR3 is TGTGCCAGCAGCTACCAAGAAGAGACCCAGTACTTC. It is translated as CASSYQEETQYF.

As to this clonotype: A much bigger clone sits one base away, suggesting this may be a read error. The chain links TRBV10-2 to TRBJ1-1; D unresolved. CDR1 is WSHSY, CDR2 SAAADI, per germline. There are 15 residues in the CDR3. Deletions cut 1 base from V and 8 bases from J, with 17 bases between. DNA for the CDR3: TGCGCCAGCAGTGAGTTGGCGGGGTGTGGGCCCGAAGCTTTCTTT. Translating it yields CASSELAGCGPEAFF.

On this clonotype: This sequence may be a read error, since a much larger clone differs from it by one base. The chain links TRBV5-6 to TRBJ2-6; D unclear. This CDR3 region has 17 residues. Per germline, CDR1 SGHDT and CDR2 YYEEEE. With 1 base removed from V and 0 bases from J, the gap between germline ends came to 11 bases. DNA of the CDR3: TGTGCCAGCAGCTTGATTGGCCCCTACTCTGGGGCCAACGTCCTGACTTTC. Translating gives CASSLIGPYSGANVLTF.

V gene TRBV6-5 combines with J gene TRBJ2-1; D perhaps matches TRBD2 (6 bases). The ends were cut back, 5 bases at V and 2 bases at J, with 13 bases in the middle. The V gene's germline CDR1 is MNHEY and CDR2 SVGAGI. The CDR3 spans 15 residues. CDR3 coding DNA: TGTGCCAGCAGTCCCGGAGGGCCGGCCTACAATGAGCAGTTCTTC. Its translation: CASSPGGPAYNEQFF.

As to this clonotype: One junction end does not reproduce the germline sequence, and a read error may be involved. The V call is TRBV6-6, the J call TRBJ2-1; no clear D. CDR1 is MNHNY, CDR2 SVGAGI, per germline (reference sequence). The CDR3 has 13 residues. The CDR3 is CVSSYLVRNEQFF. The CDR3, as DNA: TGTGTCAGCAGTTACCTAGTGAGGAATGAGCAGTTCTTC.

Concerning this clonotype itself: An end of the junction differs from the germline gene, which may be a read error. The DNA for the CDR3 is TGTGCCAACAGTTTAGCTTGGGTAGCGGGGACGAACACCGGGGAGCTGTTTTTT. Its translation: CANSLAWVAGTNTGELFF. This chain connects TRBV12-3 or TRBV12-4 to TRBJ2-2; 8 bases are shared with TRBD2. This CDR3 is built from 18 residues.

Ten or more counts support this clonotype. The V gene is TRBV5-6, the J gene TRBJ2-4; no clear D gene. This CDR3 spans 14 amino acids. Between the trimmed V and J ends, which lost 1 base and 8 bases, there was a span of 13 bases. Per the germline V gene, CDR1 is SGHDT and CDR2 is YYEEEE. The CDR3 protein is CASSLSYEDHIQYF. The CDR3 DNA reads as TGTGCCAGCAGCTTGAGCTACGAGGACCACATTCAGTACTTC.

This clonotype occurred many times. V and J are TRBV7-6 and TRBJ2-7, with 10 positions matching TRBD2. Germline-derived CDR1 and CDR2 are SGHVS and FNYEAQ. The CDR3 loop spans 14 amino acids. The ends lost 5 bases at V and 4 bases at J; junction bases unmatched: 5. CDR3: CASSPSSGSYEQYF. The CDR3 nucleotides are TGTGCCAGCAGCCCTTCTAGCGGGAGTTACGAGCAGTACTTC.

This clonotype was recorded a few times. The chain carries TRBV27 and TRBJ2-3; TRBD2 might be the D (5 bases). Germline CDR1 and CDR2: MNHEY and SMNVEV (reference sequence). The CDR3 totals 12 residues. V lost 0 bases and J lost 14, with 12 bases in between. The CDR3 here is CASSLSFGSWYF. CDR3 in DNA: TGTGCCAGCAGTTTATCGTTTGGGAGCTGGTATTTT.

DNA for the CDR3: TGTGCCAGCAGCATACTAGCGGGAGCGGTCTACAATGAGCAGTTCTTC. It yields the protein CASSILAGAVYNEQFF. The chain carries TRBV7-9 and TRBJ2-1; 11 nucleotides line up with TRBD2. The V segment lost 5 bases and the J segment 3 bases; nucleotides outside the gene matches: 6. CDR1 and CDR2 from the germline V gene are SEHNR and FQNEAQ (reference sequence). This CDR3 is 16 amino acids long.

In its sample, this clonotype was seen many times. This rearrangement joins TRBV7-9 to TRBJ1-1, with unresolved D. V was cut by 6 bases and J by 4 bases, with 24 bases left in between. CDR1 is SEHNR and CDR2 is FQNEAQ in the germline V gene (reference sequence). The CDR3 extends over 17 amino acids. CDR3 DNA: TGTGCCAGCAGGGAGGCGGTCGTGGGGTTTGCTGGCACTGAAGCTTTCTTT. This codes for CASREAVVGFAGTEAFF.

This clonotype was counted many times. The genes are TRBV29-1 and TRBJ2-3; possible D gene TRBD1, 6 bases. Germline lookup yields CDR1 SQVTM and CDR2 ANQGSEA. This CDR3 has 18 amino acids. V gave up 6 bases and J gave up 4 bases, with 29 bases separating them. The CDR3: CSVNRAKRTEWGPDTQYF. The DNA of the CDR3 is TGCAGCGTAAACAGGGCCAAGAGGACGGAATGGGGCCCAGATACGCAGTATTTT.

In its sample, this clonotype was seen a few times. The rearrangement joins TRBV29-1 to TRBJ2-5, with TRBD1 identical over 9 bases. In germline, CDR1 is SQVTM, CDR2 ANQGSEA. This CDR3 is built from 15 residues. The junction had 11 bases not matched to a gene; V was cut back by 5 bases and J by 4 bases. DNA for the CDR3: TGCAGCGTTCGCGGCCGGGACAGGGTAAGAGAGACCCAGTACTTC. Amino acid sequence: CSVRGRDRVRETQYF.

The V call is TRBV20-1, the J call TRBJ2-3, with TRBD2 matching over 12 bases. V shed 7 bases, J shed 0 bases, and the junction held 11 bases outside the gene matches. The germline gives CDR1 DFQATT, CDR2 SNEGSKA (reference sequence). This CDR3 contains 17 residues. CDR3 in DNA: TGCAGTGTTCCGCCGGGACTAGCGGGTACTAGCACAGATACGCAGTATTTT. Protein: CSVPPGLAGTSTDTQYF.

On this clonotype itself: Since a much larger clone is just one base distant, this may be a read error. The J gene is TRBJ2-3, the V gene TRBV7-2; D is possibly TRBD1 (6 bases). CDR3 size: 18 residues. V lost 1 base to trimming and J lost 0 bases, with 17 bases between them. Germline-derived CDR1 and CDR2 are SGHTA and FQGNSA. CDR3 DNA sequence: TGTGCCAGCAGCTTAGTGCCTGCTGAGGGGGATAGCACAGATACGCAGTATTTT. Translated: CASSLVPAEGDSTDTQYF.

This clonotype has ten or more counts. The chain couples TRBV7-2 to TRBJ2-1, with 7 bases fitting TRBD1. The V gene's germline CDR1 is SGHTA and CDR2 FQGNSA. With V trimmed by 5 bases and J by 5 bases, 6 bases remained unmatched. The CDR3 totals 14 residues. CDR3 amino acids: CASSEGGMNNEQFF. As DNA, the CDR3 is TGTGCCAGCAGCGAAGGGGGCATGAACAATGAGCAGTTCTTC.

This clonotype has just a few counts. V is TRBV7-9 and J is TRBJ1-4, with D unresolved. The CDR3 contains 15 residues. CDR1 and CDR2 (germline): SEHNR, FQNEAQ (reference sequence). V lost 3 bases and J lost 7, with 15 bases in between. The CDR3 here is CASSLSDTAAEKLFF. The CDR3, as DNA: TGTGCCAGCAGCTTGTCCGACACGGCTGCTGAAAAACTGTTTTTT.

The genes are TRBV5-6 and TRBJ2-7; D could derive from TRBD1 or TRBD2 (6 bases each). The ends were cut back, 2 bases at V and 1 base at J, with 16 bases in the middle. The CDR3 length is 16 residues. Looked up from germline, CDR1 is SGHDT and CDR2 is YYEEEE. CDR3 in DNA: TGTGCCAGCAGCTTCACTAGCAGGGGAGAGTCCTACGAGCAGTACTTC. It is translated as CASSFTSRGESYEQYF. The variable domain in full, completed from reference TRBV5-6 and TRBJ2-7, reads DAGVTQSPTHLIKTRGQQVTLRCSPKSGHDTVSWYQQALGQGPQFIFQYYEEEERQRGNFPDRFSGHQFPNYSSELNVNALLLGDSALYLCASSFTSRGESYEQYFGPGTRLTVT.

This clonotype was counted only a few times. The chain combines TRBV27 with TRBJ2-1, with D unclear. The CDR3 has 16 amino acids. Germline V lookup: CDR1 MNHEY, CDR2 SMNVEV (reference sequence). Trimming cost V 0 bases and J 3 bases, with 12 bases left between them. CDR3 DNA sequence: TGTGCCAGCAGTTTATCGGCACCCAAAGGCTACAATGAGCAGTTCTTC. This translates into CASSLSAPKGYNEQFF.

At least ten counts were recorded for this clonotype. V is TRBV7-9 and J is TRBJ2-3; D is unclear. Germline V gives CDR1 SEHNR, CDR2 FQNEAQ (reference sequence). The V end was cut by 4 bases, the J end by 1 base, with 12 bases between. The CDR3 runs to 15 residues. The CDR3 loop reads CASSSVRTRTDTQYF. Here the CDR3 DNA reads TGTGCCAGCAGCTCTGTACGGACGCGCACAGATACGCAGTATTTT.